Each of the 18 T cell receptor beta chains below was sequenced from the same sample in a study of PD-1 blockade in classical Hodgkin lymphoma. Only in-frame clones appear in the TCRdb table, and some are missing; sequencing was by immunoSEQ multiplex PCR. The sample contains around 30,000 clones, 80% to 90% of which appear only once. Indicated time point: cycle 4 day 1 (C4D1), after five to seven weeks of nivolumab. Each patient experienced a relapse that followed autologous stem cell transplantation, and brentuximab vedotin exposure varied. Magnetic negative selection of thawed PBMCs was the method by which CD4+ T cells were purified. The sequencing used CD4+ T cells from blood, collected before the fourth cycle of nivolumab. These receptors were collected from a human donor with classical Hodgkin lymphoma.

The chain recombines TRBV5-1 with TRBJ1-1; D call uncertain. Per the germline V gene, CDR1 is SGHRS and CDR2 is YFSETQ. V was shortened by 0 bases and J by 0 bases, with 9 bases between the two germline ends. The CDR3 has 15 amino acids. The CDR3 DNA reads TGCGCCAGCAGCTTGGTTGACACTATGAACACTGAAGCTTTCTTT. It is translated as CASSLVDTMNTEAFF. The variable domain in full, with the rest retrieved from reference TRBV5-1 and TRBJ1-1, is KAGVTQTPRYLIKTRGQQVTLSCSPISGHRSVSWYQQTPGQGLQFLFEYFSETQRNKGNFPGRFSGRQFSNSRSEMNVSTLELGDSALYLCASSLVDTMNTEAFFGQGTRLTVV.

The chain carries TRBV29-1 and TRBJ2-7; D gene ambiguous. With 1 base removed from V and 7 bases from J, the gap between germline ends came to 17 bases. Germline V gives CDR1 SQVTM, CDR2 ANQGSEA. The CDR3 is 14 amino acids. CDR3 sequence reads: CSVEAATPDGEQYF. In DNA form, the CDR3 reads TGCAGCGTTGAAGCCGCGACACCGGATGGGGAGCAGTACTTC.

This clone was observed a few times. This sequence joins TRBV5-1 and TRBJ1-2; D uncertain. CDR1 is SGHRS and CDR2 is YFSETQ in the germline V gene. The CDR3 loop spans 15 amino acids. The V gene lost 0 bases and the J gene lost 3 bases, with 12 bases spanning the gap. CDR3 residues: CASSLVPSYDYGYTF. The CDR3 region has the DNA TGCGCCAGCAGCTTGGTCCCATCATACGACTATGGCTACACCTTC. Full variable domain (missing parts from reference TRBV5-1 and TRBJ1-2): KAGVTQTPRYLIKTRGQQVTLSCSPISGHRSVSWYQQTPGQGLQFLFEYFSETQRNKGNFPGRFSGRQFSNSRSEMNVSTLELGDSALYLCASSLVPSYDYGYTFGSGTRLTVV.

As to this clone: The sample holds other DNA sequences that translate to the same CDR3. The V gene is TRBV7-9, the J gene TRBJ2-3; D is ambiguous. Between the trimmed V and J ends, which lost 2 bases and 3 bases, there was a span of 0 bases. The CDR3 sequence is 11 residues long. CDR1 and CDR2 (germline): SEHNR, FQNEAQ (reference sequence). The CDR3 region has the DNA TGTGCCAGCAGCTTAACAGATACGCAGTATTTT. Translated: CASSLTDTQYF.

This clone appeared a single time. V is TRBV5-1 and J is TRBJ1-1; D is possibly TRBD1 (5 bases). The CDR3 spans 17 residues. Trimming cost V 4 bases and J 11 bases, with 30 bases left between them. The V gene's germline CDR1 is SGHRS and CDR2 YFSETQ. CDR3 region: CASSQPQGPAGLIGAFF. The CDR3 DNA sequence: TGCGCCAGCAGCCAGCCCCAAGGTCCTGCGGGACTGATTGGGGCTTTCTTT. The full variable domain, its missing parts supplied by reference TRBV5-1 and TRBJ1-1, is KAGVTQTPRYLIKTRGQQVTLSCSPISGHRSVSWYQQTPGQGLQFLFEYFSETQRNKGNFPGRFSGRQFSNSRSEMNVSTLELGDSALYLCASSQPQGPAGLIGAFFGQGTRLTVV.

The chain links TRBV6-1 to TRBJ2-5; 11 nucleotides match TRBD2. The CDR3 loop spans 16 amino acids. The germline gives CDR1 MNHNS, CDR2 SASEGT. The V gene end was trimmed by 0 bases and the J gene end by 4 bases; junction bases not matched to a gene: 4. The CDR3: CASSEAVAGGAETQYF. In DNA form, the CDR3 reads TGTGCCAGCAGTGAAGCAGTAGCGGGGGGGGCAGAGACCCAGTACTTC.

The gene calls are TRBV27 and TRBJ2-1; 12 nucleotides agree with TRBD2. Germline loops: CDR1 MNHEY, CDR2 SMNVEV (reference sequence). The V gene end was trimmed by 7 bases and the J gene end by 0 bases; junction bases not matched to a gene: 4. The CDR3 is made up of 16 amino acids. CDR3 residues: CASKILAGGSYNEQFF. The CDR3 bases are TGTGCCAGCAAAATACTAGCGGGGGGCTCCTACAATGAGCAGTTCTTC.

V gene TRBV20-1 combines with J gene TRBJ1-1; D is unresolved. Germline assignment: CDR1 DFQATT and CDR2 SNEGSKA (reference sequence). V was cut by 5 bases and J by 11 bases, with 12 bases left in between. This CDR3 has 10 amino acids. CDR3 protein: CSAGLRWAFF. CDR3 bases: TGCAGTGCTGGACTCCGGTGGGCTTTCTTT.

The J gene is TRBJ2-1, the V gene TRBV19, with a weak D call TRBD1 (5 bases). The CDR3 is 13 amino acids. Trimming left V 5 bases short and J 3 bases short, with 8 bases between. Germline V gene lookup returns CDR1 LNHDA and CDR2 SQIVND (reference sequence). The chain's CDR3 is CASSPQGYNEQFF. In DNA form, the CDR3 reads TGTGCCAGTAGTCCCCAGGGCTACAATGAGCAGTTCTTC. The whole variable domain, remainder taken from reference TRBV19 and TRBJ2-1, is DGGITQSPKYLFRKEGQNVTLSCEQNLNHDAMYWYRQDPGQGLRLIYYSQIVNDFQKGDIAEGYSVSREKKESFPLTVTSAQKNPTAFYLCASSPQGYNEQFFGPGTRLTVL.

This clone has just a few counts. The gene calls are TRBV6-5 and TRBJ1-5, with D unresolved. Germline CDR1 MNHEY, CDR2 SVGAGI. Trimming pared 6 bases from V and 8 bases from J, leaving 14 bases between. CDR3 size: 13 residues. As DNA, the CDR3 is TGTGCCAGCAGACAGACTACACTAGAGCCCCAGCATTTT. This codes for CASRQTTLEPQHF.

This sequence joins TRBV11-2 and TRBJ2-1; a weak D match, TRBD2 (6 bases). Germline CDR1 and CDR2: SGHAT and FQNNGV. This CDR3 is 14 amino acids long. V was shortened by 5 bases and J by 5 bases, with 13 bases between the two germline ends. The CDR3 is CASSKSGFDNEQFF. For the CDR3, the DNA is TGTGCCAGCAGCAAAAGCGGGTTTGACAATGAGCAGTTCTTC. Drawing the rest from reference TRBV11-2 and TRBJ2-1, the complete variable domain is EAGVAQSPRYKIIEKRQSVAFWCNPISGHATLYWYQQILGQGPKLLIQFQNNGVVDDSQLPKDRFSAERLKGVDSTLKIQPAKLEDSAVYLCASSKSGFDNEQFFGPGTRLTVL.

The chain employs TRBV10-3 and TRBJ2-5, with D perhaps given as TRBD1 or TRBD2 (5 bases each). In germline, CDR1 is ENHRY, CDR2 SYGVKD. CDR3 length equals 13 residues. V was shortened by 10 bases and J by 1 base, with 13 bases between the two germline ends. The CDR3 DNA sequence: TGTGCCACTCAGGGACGGACCCAAGAGACCCAGTACTTC. Its protein product is CATQGRTQETQYF.

This clone was found once. CDR3 sequence reads: CATLLGTGGPEQYF. The CDR3 DNA follows: TGTGCCACGCTTCTCGGGACAGGGGGTCCGGAGCAGTACTTC. The chain links TRBV15 to TRBJ2-7, with TRBD1 matching 11 bases. The CDR3 runs 14 residues. Germline assignment: CDR1 LNHNV and CDR2 YYDKDF (reference sequence). J lost 7 bases, V lost 9 bases, and 11 bases had no gene match. Supplemented by reference TRBV15 and TRBJ2-7, the full variable domain reads DAMVIQNPRYQVTQFGKPVTLSCSQTLNHNVMYWYQQKSSQAPKLLFHYYDKDFNNEADTPDNFQSRRPNTSFCFLDIRSPGLGDTAMYLCATLLGTGGPEQYFGPGTRLTVT.

This clone was seen only a few times. V is TRBV28 and J is TRBJ2-7, with 8 positions matching TRBD1. Germline CDR1 MDHEN, CDR2 SYDVKM. J was trimmed by 2 bases and V by 3 bases; bases with no gene match: 6. This CDR3 comprises 15 residues. For the CDR3, the DNA is TGTGCCAGCAGTTTCAGGCCAGGGGGCCCCTACGAGCAGTACTTC. Amino acid sequence: CASSFRPGGPYEQYF. The full variable domain, rest sourced from reference TRBV28 and TRBJ2-7, is DVKVTQSSRYLVKRTGEKVFLECVQDMDHENMFWYRQDPGLGLRLIYFSYDVKMKEKGDIPEGYSVSREKKERFSLILESASTNQTSMYLCASSFRPGGPYEQYFGPGTRLTVT.

The CDR3 spells CAISESRQGIGPGELFF. DNA for the CDR3: TGTGCCATCAGTGAGTCGAGACAGGGGATAGGACCCGGGGAGCTGTTTTTT. The rearrangement uses TRBV10-3 and TRBJ2-2, with TRBD1 identical over 8 bases. Germline values: CDR1 ENHRY, CDR2 SYGVKD. V was pared by 0 bases and J by 6 bases, with 9 bases of the junction left unmatched. The CDR3 contains 17 residues.

The chain couples TRBV5-1 to TRBJ1-4; a weak D match, TRBD1 (5 bases). This CDR3 is built from 15 residues. V lost 6 bases and J 5 bases, leaving 17 bases between the germline ends. CDR1 and CDR2 from the germline V gene are SGHRS and YFSETQ. The CDR3 loop reads CASTTWDWGNEKLFF. CDR3 in DNA: TGCGCCAGCACCACCTGGGACTGGGGAAATGAAAAACTGTTTTTT.

V usage is TRBV13 and J usage is TRBJ1-2; 7 nucleotides align to TRBD1. The CDR3 contains 15 residues. Germline V lookup: CDR1 PRHDT, CDR2 FYEKMQ (reference sequence). V lost 4 bases, J lost 3 bases, and 8 bases stayed unmatched. CDR3 sequence (DNA): TGTGCCAGCAGCTCCCGGACAGGAGGGGACTATGGCTACACCTTC. As protein: CASSSRTGGDYGYTF.

This clone has only one observation. The chain links TRBV5-1 to TRBJ1-2, with TRBD1 matching over 7 bases. Germline CDR1 is SGHRS and CDR2 is YFSETQ. This CDR3 spans 14 amino acids. J was trimmed by 4 bases and V by 4 bases; bases with no gene match: 7. As DNA, the CDR3 is TGCGCCAGCAGCGAACAGGGACAGACCTATGGCTACACCTTC. Its translation is CASSEQGQTYGYTF.